This passage covers 9 T cell receptor beta chains from one sample sequenced in a study of CD4 and CD8 cells across lung adenocarcinoma regions. TCRdb recomputed calls from the PCR reads with MiXCR, one row per CDR3 protein. Of roughly 6,000 distinct CDR3 sequences listed, around 49% were seen once; the top ten hold about 90%. Sequencing was carried out using CD8+ T cells from the margin of a lung tumor. The receptor source for this set is a male donor with lung adenocarcinoma. The CD4 and CD8 labels of this study may be unreliable.

The V call is TRBV7-2, the J call TRBJ2-5; 9 bases map to TRBD2. Trimming cost V 2 bases and J 5 bases; bases outside gene matches: 6. CDR3 length: 15 residues. Germline V gives CDR1 SGHTA, CDR2 FQGNSA. The CDR3 DNA reads as TGTGCCAGCAGCTTATTTGCGGGAGGGTTGGAGACCCAGTACTTC. Translating it yields CASSLFAGGLETQYF. The full variable domain, completed using reference TRBV7-2 and TRBJ2-5, is GAGVSQSPSNKVTEKGKDVELRCDPISGHTALYWYRQSLGQGLEFLIYFQGNSAPDKSGLPSDRFSAERTGGSVSTLTIQRTQQEDSAVYLCASSLFAGGLETQYFGPGTRLLVL.

This clonotype showed up just once. V and J are TRBV20-1 and TRBJ2-5; perhaps TRBD1 as D (6 bases). Germline values: CDR1 DFQATT, CDR2 SNEGSKA (reference sequence). The ends were cut back, 5 bases at V and 5 bases at J, with 12 bases in the middle. CDR3 length equals 12 residues. The CDR3 loop is CSAPGHKETQYF. The CDR3 DNA is TGCAGTGCTCCGGGACACAAGGAGACCCAGTACTTC.

This clonotype has only a few counts. The CDR3 DNA follows: TGTGCCAGCAGTTTATACTCCCCCGGGACAGGCAACACCGGGGAGCTGTTTTTT. Amino acids: CASSLYSPGTGNTGELFF. The V call is TRBV27, the J call TRBJ2-2, with 8 bases matching TRBD1. From germline, CDR1 is MNHEY and CDR2 SMNVEV (reference sequence). The CDR3 runs 18 residues. With V trimmed by 1 base and J by 2 bases, 9 bases remained unmatched.

For this clonotype: Mismatch with germline at one junction end may stem from a read error. J is TRBJ2-3 and V is TRBV3-1; maybe TRBD2 (6 bases). The CDR3 is 15 residues long. Germline V gives CDR1 LGHDT, CDR2 YNNKEL (reference sequence). As DNA, the CDR3 is TGTGCCAGCAGCCAAGGGACCCGGGGGTCGAATACGCAGTATTTC. As protein: CASSQGTRGSNTQYF.

The CDR3 reads CASTLSSTGGKTQFF. CDR3 nucleotides: TGTGCCAGCACCCTCTCGTCGACAGGGGGCAAGACCCAGTTCTTC. The genes are TRBV6-1 and TRBJ2-1, with TRBD1 matching 10 bases. The J segment lost 13 bases and the V segment lost 7 bases, leaving 16 bases of the junction unmatched. CDR1 MNHNS and CDR2 SASEGT come from the germline V gene. The CDR3 loop spans 15 amino acids.

The rearrangement joins TRBV4-1 to TRBJ2-1, with a possible D match to TRBD2 (6 bases). The last part of the DNA fits TRBJ2-7 better; the J call may be wrong. The V gene's germline CDR1 is MGHRA and CDR2 YSYEKL. This CDR3 spans 12 amino acids. The CDR3 region is CASSDGGNEQYF. The CDR3 nucleotides read TGCGCCAGCAGCGACGGAGGGAACGAGCAGTACTTC.

The chain combines TRBV7-2 with TRBJ2-4; D ambiguous. The DNA end is a closer match to TRBJ2-5, so the J assignment may be wrong. Germline CDR1 SGHTA, CDR2 FQGNSA. The CDR3 length is 15 residues. DNA for the CDR3: TGTGCCAGCAGCTCCGCCCAGGTTAGGAAAGAGACCCAGTACTTC. It specifies CASSSAQVRKETQYF.

This chain links TRBV6-1 with TRBJ2-4, with no clear D. Trimming removed 8 bases at V and 7 bases at J, with 12 bases between. The CDR3 is 12 residues long. Germline V gene sequence: CDR1 MNHNS, CDR2 SASEGT. The CDR3 DNA reads TGTGCCAGCGGGAAGGCCCAGAACATTCAGTACTTC. It translates to CASGKAQNIQYF.

The chain recombines TRBV6-1 with TRBJ1-2; possibly TRBD1 for D (6 bases). V was trimmed by 5 bases and J by 2 bases, leaving 12 bases between them. The CDR3 spans 14 residues. The germline V gene has CDR1 MNHNS and CDR2 SASEGT. The CDR3 loop reads CASSRPGVNYGYTF. The CDR3 nucleotides read TGTGCCAGCAGTCGCCCAGGGGTAAACTATGGCTACACCTTC.